A selection of T cell receptor beta chains follows, all from one sample in a study of shared clonotypes between healthy human individuals. Using immunoSEQ multiplex PCR, the repertoire was profiled, and TCRdb retains in-frame clones only, with some absent. The sample yields 300,000 to 350,000 clones, around 67% seen once. The sequencing input was memory CD4+ T cells sorted from blood. These receptors originate from a man younger than 40 in good health. Each CDR3 is given with its conserved first and last residue. D genes are given only for firm matches. The size field is filled for only some rows; it gives once, few, many or a size class.

D gene,J gene,clone size,V gene,CDR3 DNA,CDR3 protein
TRBD2,TRBJ2-1,-,TRBV28,TGTGCCAGCAGTTCCTTGCTCTCGTTAGCGGGAGGTATCAATGAGCAGTTCTTC,CASSSLLSLAGGINEQFF
-,TRBJ2-1,-,TRBV7-3,TGTGCCAGCAGCCCCTCGAATTCCCGGGGTGAGCAGTTCTTC,CASSPSNSRGEQFF
-,TRBJ2-7,-,TRBV4-2,TGTGCCAGCAGCCCCCAGACTCGAACCTACGAGCAGTACTTC,CASSPQTRTYEQYF
-,TRBJ2-7,-,TRBV10-3,TGTGCCATCAGTAGCGGGCGCTCCTACGAGCAGTACTTC,CAISSGRSYEQYF
-,TRBJ2-1,-,TRBV4-1,TGCGCCAGCAGCCGGGTCGAGGGCTCCTACAATGAGCAGTTCTTC,CASSRVEGSYNEQFF
TRBD1,TRBJ1-4,-,TRBV5-1,TGCGCCAGCAGCCCGGGACAGGGCGAAAAACTGTTTTTT,CASSPGQGEKLFF
-,TRBJ1-1,-,TRBV28,TGTGCCAGCAGTTTTGGGGGTCCCACTGAAGCTTTCTTT,CASSFGGPTEAFF
TRBD2,TRBJ2-1,-,TRBV25-1,TGTGCCAGCAGTGCTAGCGGGAGAGATGAGCAGTTCTTC,CASSASGRDEQFF
TRBD1,TRBJ2-5,-,TRBV5-1,TGCGCCAGCAGCGCCCGCGGACAGGGAAAAGAGACCCAGTACTTC,CASSARGQGKETQYF
-,TRBJ1-1,-,TRBV9,TGTGCCAGCAGCCAGGGGCAACCGAACACTGAAGCTTTCTTT,CASSQGQPNTEAFF
-,TRBJ2-3,-,TRBV9,TGTGCCAGTTCCACCGGGAGTGGTTTAACAGATACGCAGTATTTT,CASSTGSGLTDTQYF
TRBD1,TRBJ1-3,few,TRBV6-1,TGTGCCAGTGACAGGGACGGAAACACCATATATTTT,CASDRDGNTIYF
TRBD1,TRBJ2-1,-,TRBV18,TGTGCCAGCTCACCACCGGGGACAGGGGGTGAGCAGTTCTTC,CASSPPGTGGEQFF
-,TRBJ1-1,-,TRBV5-1,TGCGCCAGCAGCTTCTCAGGGGATACTGAAGCTTTCTTT,CASSFSGDTEAFF
TRBD1,TRBJ2-5,few,TRBV11-2,TGTGCCAGCAGTTCAGGGACAGGGTACCAAGAGACCCAGTACTTC,CASSSGTGYQETQYF
-,TRBJ2-7,once,TRBV5-1,TGCGCCAGCAGCTTGGCCTCGGGTAGGTTCTACGAGCAGTACTTC,CASSLASGRFYEQYF
TRBD2,TRBJ2-3,-,TRBV6-4,TGTGCCAGCAGTGACGGGAGGGCTAGCACAGATACGCAGTATTTT,CASSDGRASTDTQYF
TRBD2,TRBJ2-2,-,TRBV5-4,TGTGCCAGCAGCCCAGGACTAGCGGGAGGGTCCGGGGAGCTGTTTTTT,CASSPGLAGGSGELFF
-,TRBJ1-2,few,TRBV20-1,TGCAGCTACCGGGGTGGCTACACCTTC,CSYRGGYTF
-,TRBJ2-5,-,TRBV9,TGTGCCAGCAGCCCGGCTAGACAAGAGACCCAGTACTTC,CASSPARQETQYF
-,TRBJ1-5,-,TRBV12-2,TGTGCAAGTCGCCTCCGGCGGTTCTATAGCAATCAGCCCCAGCATTTT,CASRLRRFYSNQPQHF
-,TRBJ2-2,-,TRBV2,TGTGCCAGCAAGGAGGGGAAGGCCGGGGAGCTGTTTTTT,CASKEGKAGELFF
TRBD1,TRBJ2-5,-,TRBV18,TGTGCCAGCTCACTATTGCGACAGGGCAAGCAAGAGACCCAGTACTTC,CASSLLRQGKQETQYF
-,TRBJ2-7,-,TRBV7-2,TGTGCCAGCAGCTATACCGGACAAGGGACCTACGAGCAGTACTTC,CASSYTGQGTYEQYF
TRBD1,TRBJ2-7,-,TRBV28,TGTGCCAGTAACCGGGACAGGGGATTGAACGAGCAGTACTTC,CASNRDRGLNEQYF
TRBD1,TRBJ2-2,-,TRBV6-1,TGTGCCAGCAGAGCAGGGGGCGCGGTCGCCGGGGAGCTGTTTTTT,CASRAGGAVAGELFF
TRBD2,TRBJ2-1,-,TRBV27,TGTGCCAGCACCCGCCTCGCTAGCGGGAGTGATGAGCAGTTCTTC,CASTRLASGSDEQFF
-,TRBJ2-1,-,TRBV5-1,TGCGCCAGCAGCTTCACATACAATGAGCAGTTCTTC,CASSFTYNEQFF
TRBD1,TRBJ2-6,-,TRBV27,TGTGCCAGCAGTTTTCGGACAGGGGTTACCAACGTCCTGACTTTC,CASSFRTGVTNVLTF